Sequencing of this TCR beta chain was carried out in a study of CD8+CD57+ T cells in acquired aplastic anemia. In the study overall: Average DNA yield from sorted CD4+ and CD8+ cells was approximately 3 ug.

Points from the study as a whole: Patients and controls shared twenty-nine CD8+ CDR3 sequences. Patients and healthy controls showed no significant CD8+ Simpson's diversity difference.

Individuals selected for sequencing had exhibited CD8+CD57+ cell expansion on flow cytometry. Germline V CDR1 and CDR2: SGHDT, YYEEEE. The CDR3 extends over 14 amino acids. As concerns this clonotype: The antigen is undetermined. This clone may be a read error of a much larger clone one base away.

TCR beta VDJ and CDR3 profiling used genomic DNA as template. TCRdb recomputed calls from the reads with MiXCR, one row per CDR3 protein. This table holds 100,000 to 150,000 distinct CDR3 sequences, about two fifths found once. The chain recombines TRBV5-6 with TRBJ1-3, with D perhaps matching TRBD1 (5 bases). The sequenced sample was sorted CD4+, CD8+, or CD8+CD57+ T cells (not recorded which) from PBMCs. The TCR comes from a human donor with aplastic anemia. The CDR3 reads CASSLPGTTHTMYF. In nucleotides, the CDR3 is TGTGCCAGCAGCCTTCCCGGGACCACACACACCATGTATTTT. The full variable domain, in which reference TRBV5-6 and TRBJ1-3 provide the parts outside the CDR3, is DAGVTQSPTHLIKTRGQQVTLRCSPKSGHDTVSWYQQALGQGPQFIFQYYEEEERQRGNFPDRFSGHQFPNYSSELNVNALLLGDSALYLCASSLPGTTHTMYFGEGSWLTVV.